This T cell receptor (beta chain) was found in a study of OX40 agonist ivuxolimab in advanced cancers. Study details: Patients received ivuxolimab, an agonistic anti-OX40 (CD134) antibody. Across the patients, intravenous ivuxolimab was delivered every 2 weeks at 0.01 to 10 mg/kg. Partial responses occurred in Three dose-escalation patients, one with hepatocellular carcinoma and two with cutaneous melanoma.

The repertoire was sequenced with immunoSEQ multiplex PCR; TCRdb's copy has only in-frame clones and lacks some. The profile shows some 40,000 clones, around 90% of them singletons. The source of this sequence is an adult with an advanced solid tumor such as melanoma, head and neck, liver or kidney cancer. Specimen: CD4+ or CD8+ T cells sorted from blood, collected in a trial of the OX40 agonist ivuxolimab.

The CDR3 is CASKLAGTSYEQYF. In nucleotides, the CDR3 is TGTGCCAGTAAACTAGCGGGTACATCCTACGAGCAGTACTTC. The J gene is TRBJ2-7, the V gene TRBV19; TRBD2 agrees at 9 bases. The CDR3 covers 14 residues. In germline, CDR1 is LNHDA, CDR2 SQIVND (reference sequence). With V trimmed by 7 bases and J by 1 base, 5 bases remained unmatched.